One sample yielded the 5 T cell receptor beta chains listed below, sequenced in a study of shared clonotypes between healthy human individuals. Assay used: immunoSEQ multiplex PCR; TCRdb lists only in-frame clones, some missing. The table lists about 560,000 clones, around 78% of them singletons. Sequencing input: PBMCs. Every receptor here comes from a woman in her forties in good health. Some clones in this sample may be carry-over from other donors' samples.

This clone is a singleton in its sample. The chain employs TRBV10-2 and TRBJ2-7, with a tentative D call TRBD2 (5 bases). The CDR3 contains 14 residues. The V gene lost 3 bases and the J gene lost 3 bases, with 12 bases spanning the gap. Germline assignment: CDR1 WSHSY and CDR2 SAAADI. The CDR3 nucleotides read TGCGCCAGCAGTGAAGAGCCGGGAATCTACGAGCAGTACTTC. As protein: CASSEEPGIYEQYF.

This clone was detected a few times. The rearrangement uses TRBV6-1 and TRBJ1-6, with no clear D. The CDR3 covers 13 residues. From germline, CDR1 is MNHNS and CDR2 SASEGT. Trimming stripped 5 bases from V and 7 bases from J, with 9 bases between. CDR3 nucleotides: TGTGCCAGCAGTAACGGAGAAAATTCACCCCTCCACTTT. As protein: CASSNGENSPLHF.

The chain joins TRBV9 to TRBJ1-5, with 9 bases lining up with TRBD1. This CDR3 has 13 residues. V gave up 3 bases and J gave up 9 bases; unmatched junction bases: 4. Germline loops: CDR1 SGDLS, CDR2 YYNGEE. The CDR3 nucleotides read TGTGCCAGCAGCGGGACAGGGGATCGGCCCCAGCATTTT. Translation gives CASSGTGDRPQHF.

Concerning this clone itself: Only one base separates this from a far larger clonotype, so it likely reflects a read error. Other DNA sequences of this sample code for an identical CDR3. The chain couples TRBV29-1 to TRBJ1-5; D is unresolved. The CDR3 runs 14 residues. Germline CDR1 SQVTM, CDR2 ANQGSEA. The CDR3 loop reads CSVGEQYSNQPQHF. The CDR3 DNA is TGCAGCGTTGGAGAGCAATATAGCAATCAGCCACAGCATTTT.

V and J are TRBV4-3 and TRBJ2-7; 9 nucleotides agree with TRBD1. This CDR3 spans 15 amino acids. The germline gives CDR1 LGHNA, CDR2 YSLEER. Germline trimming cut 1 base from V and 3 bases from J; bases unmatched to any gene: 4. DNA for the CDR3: TGCGCCAGCAGCCAAGGGACAGGGGAAGTCTACGAGCAGTACTTC. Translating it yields CASSQGTGEVYEQYF.